A selection of T cell receptor beta chains follows, all from one sample in a study of OX40 agonist ivuxolimab in advanced cancers. Method: immunoSEQ multiplex PCR; TCRdb's copy keeps in-frame clones and lacks some. The sample includes roughly 63,000 clones, more than 85% of them seen just once. The input for sequencing was CD4+ or CD8+ T cells sorted from blood, taken in a trial of the OX40 agonist ivuxolimab. All receptors derive from an adult with an advanced solid tumor such as melanoma, head and neck, liver or kidney cancer. Each CDR3 is given with its conserved first and last residue. D genes are given only for firm matches. Some rows have no size entry. The others give once, few or many, or a class for an expanded clone.

j_gene: TRBJ1-1
d_gene: TRBD1
abundance: .
v_gene: TRBV18
CDR3nt: TGTGCCAGCTCACCAGTGGACAGGGCCACTGAAGCTTTCTTT
CDR3aa: CASSPVDRATEAFF

j_gene: TRBJ2-3
d_gene: .
abundance: .
v_gene: TRBV5-5
CDR3nt: TGTGCCAGCAGCCCCCCGGGGATGGATACGCAGTATTTT
CDR3aa: CASSPPGMDTQYF

j_gene: TRBJ1-1
d_gene: .
abundance: .
v_gene: TRBV9
CDR3nt: TGTGCCAGCAGCGTAGTTTCCACCACTGAAGCTTTCTTT
CDR3aa: CASSVVSTTEAFF

j_gene: TRBJ1-1
d_gene: .
abundance: .
v_gene: TRBV7-3
CDR3nt: TGTGCCAGCAGCCTACCGGGACGGATGAACACTGAAGCTTTCTTT
CDR3aa: CASSLPGRMNTEAFF

j_gene: TRBJ1-3
d_gene: .
abundance: .
v_gene: TRBV5-1
CDR3nt: TGCGCCAGCAGCTTGTTCCCAATCTCTGGAAACACCATATATTTT
CDR3aa: CASSLFPISGNTIYF

j_gene: TRBJ2-3
d_gene: .
abundance: .
v_gene: TRBV13
CDR3nt: TGTGCCAGCATCAAACCGGGGGTCAAAGATACGCAGTATTTT
CDR3aa: CASIKPGVKDTQYF

j_gene: TRBJ2-6
d_gene: .
abundance: .
v_gene: TRBV5-1
CDR3nt: TGCGCCAGTACGTCCGGGGGCGGGGTTGGGGCCAACGTCCTGACTTTC
CDR3aa: CASTSGGGVGANVLTF

j_gene: TRBJ2-3
d_gene: TRBD2
abundance: once
v_gene: TRBV10-2
CDR3nt: TGCGCCAGCCGGACTAGCGGGGGGTCCACAGATACGCAGTATTTT
CDR3aa: CASRTSGGSTDTQYF

j_gene: TRBJ1-5
d_gene: TRBD1
abundance: .
v_gene: TRBV30
CDR3nt: TGTGCCTGGAGGAGCGCAGGGGGGAATCAGCCCCAGCATTTT
CDR3aa: CAWRSAGGNQPQHF

j_gene: TRBJ1-1
d_gene: .
abundance: .
v_gene: TRBV19
CDR3nt: TGTGCCAGTAGTATAGACAGTCGGATCGAGACTGAAGCTTTCTTT
CDR3aa: CASSIDSRIETEAFF

j_gene: TRBJ1-2
d_gene: .
abundance: .
v_gene: TRBV19
CDR3nt: TGTGCCAGTCGGTATATTTCAGCGGGCTATGGCTACACCTTC
CDR3aa: CASRYISAGYGYTF

j_gene: TRBJ1-1
d_gene: TRBD1
abundance: .
v_gene: TRBV25-1
CDR3nt: TGTGCCAGCAGTAGGTCAGGGGGCGGGCGCACTGAAGCTTTCTTT
CDR3aa: CASSRSGGGRTEAFF

j_gene: TRBJ2-3
d_gene: .
abundance: .
v_gene: TRBV23-1
CDR3nt: TGCGCCAGCAGTCAGGAGCGTAAATTTAGCACAGATACGCAGTATTTT
CDR3aa: CASSQERKFSTDTQYF

j_gene: TRBJ1-4
d_gene: .
abundance: .
v_gene: TRBV20-1
CDR3nt: TGCAGTGCCGGTTACGGGGAAAAACTGTTTTTT
CDR3aa: CSAGYGEKLFF

j_gene: TRBJ1-5
d_gene: .
abundance: .
v_gene: TRBV6-9
CDR3nt: TGTGCCAGCAGTTATCAGCCCCAGCATTTT
CDR3aa: CASSYQPQHF

j_gene: TRBJ1-3
d_gene: .
abundance: .
v_gene: TRBV5-5
CDR3nt: TGTGCCAGCAGCTTTATCAGTCCTGGGGACACCATATATTTT
CDR3aa: CASSFISPGDTIYF

j_gene: TRBJ1-5
d_gene: TRBD1
abundance: few
v_gene: TRBV5-1
CDR3nt: TGCGCCAGCAGCGTCGGGGGACAGGGCGGCCAGCCCCAGCATTTT
CDR3aa: CASSVGGQGGQPQHF

j_gene: TRBJ1-2
d_gene: TRBD1
abundance: .
v_gene: TRBV19
CDR3nt: TGTGCCAGTAGTACCGGGACAGCCAACTATGGCTACACCTTC
CDR3aa: CASSTGTANYGYTF

j_gene: TRBJ1-6
d_gene: .
abundance: .
v_gene: TRBV25-1
CDR3nt: TGTGCCAGCGCGGGGGGCGCAGGCTCCTATAATTCACCCCTCCACTTT
CDR3aa: CASAGGAGSYNSPLHF

j_gene: TRBJ2-5
d_gene: TRBD1
abundance: .
v_gene: TRBV2
CDR3nt: TGTGCCAGCAGCGGGACAGTTTTGGGGTCAGGAGAGACCCAGTACTTC
CDR3aa: CASSGTVLGSGETQYF

j_gene: TRBJ2-1
d_gene: TRBD2
abundance: .
v_gene: TRBV6-1
CDR3nt: TGTGCCAGCAGTGAATTAGGGACTAGCTCCTACAATGAGCAGTTCTTC
CDR3aa: CASSELGTSSYNEQFF

j_gene: TRBJ2-1
d_gene: TRBD2
abundance: .
v_gene: TRBV5-1
CDR3nt: TGCGCCAGCAGCTTAAGCGGGGGGGCTTATGAGCAGTTCTTC
CDR3aa: CASSLSGGAYEQFF

j_gene: TRBJ1-5
d_gene: .
abundance: .
v_gene: TRBV2
CDR3nt: TGTGCCAGCCGCCTCAGGGTGCATAGCAATCAGCCCCAGCATTTT
CDR3aa: CASRLRVHSNQPQHF

j_gene: TRBJ1-1
d_gene: .
abundance: .
v_gene: TRBV25-1
CDR3nt: TGTGCCAGCAGCGCGACAGTCCTGGGGAACACTGAAGCTTTCTTT
CDR3aa: CASSATVLGNTEAFF

j_gene: TRBJ1-5
d_gene: .
abundance: once
v_gene: TRBV5-8
CDR3nt: TGTGCCAGCAGCACGGCCCTTCTAGGCAATCAGCCCCAGCATTTT
CDR3aa: CASSTALLGNQPQHF

j_gene: TRBJ1-6
d_gene: .
abundance: few
v_gene: TRBV7-3
CDR3nt: TGTGCCAGCAGCCCCAATGTGGGTTCACCCCTCCACTTT
CDR3aa: CASSPNVGSPLHF

j_gene: TRBJ2-2
d_gene: TRBD1
abundance: .
v_gene: TRBV6-1
CDR3nt: TGTGCCAGCAGTGAAGCGAGGGGGCACACCGGGGAGCTGTTTTTT
CDR3aa: CASSEARGHTGELFF

j_gene: TRBJ2-1
d_gene: TRBD2
abundance: .
v_gene: TRBV7-2
CDR3nt: TGTGCCAGCAGCTCGGGACTAGCTATAGGTGAGCAGTTCTTC
CDR3aa: CASSSGLAIGEQFF

j_gene: TRBJ2-3
d_gene: .
abundance: .
v_gene: TRBV11-2
CDR3nt: TGTGCCAGCAGCCTCCAAGGAGAGACTAGCACAGATACGCAGTATTTT
CDR3aa: CASSLQGETSTDTQYF

j_gene: TRBJ1-2
d_gene: .
abundance: .
v_gene: TRBV19
CDR3nt: TGTGCCAGTAGTATACCCCCTCAGGGCTACACCTTC
CDR3aa: CASSIPPQGYTF

j_gene: TRBJ2-1
d_gene: .
abundance: once
v_gene: TRBV14
CDR3nt: TGTGCCAGCAGCCAAGTCGCGCTCAATGAGCAGTTCTTC
CDR3aa: CASSQVALNEQFF

j_gene: TRBJ1-2
d_gene: TRBD1
abundance: .
v_gene: TRBV18
CDR3nt: TGTGCCAGCGGGACAGGGCGTGACTATGGCTACACCTTC
CDR3aa: CASGTGRDYGYTF

j_gene: TRBJ2-3
d_gene: TRBD2
abundance: .
v_gene: TRBV4-1
CDR3nt: TGCGCCAGCAGCCAAGATTTTCTAGCGGGTACCTCCAGCACAGATACGCAGTATTTT
CDR3aa: CASSQDFLAGTSSTDTQYF

j_gene: TRBJ2-3
d_gene: TRBD2
abundance: .
v_gene: TRBV10-2
CDR3nt: TGCGCCAGCGGACTAGCGGGTACTAGCACAGATACGCAGTATTTT
CDR3aa: CASGLAGTSTDTQYF

j_gene: TRBJ2-2
d_gene: TRBD1
abundance: .
v_gene: TRBV11-1
CDR3nt: TGTGCCAGCAGCTCCGCCGGGACAGCGAACACCGGGGAGCTGTTTTTT
CDR3aa: CASSSAGTANTGELFF

j_gene: TRBJ1-1
d_gene: .
abundance: .
v_gene: TRBV18
CDR3nt: TGTGCCAGCTCACCTTCGCGGGGGGGGATCACTGAAGCTTTCTTT
CDR3aa: CASSPSRGGITEAFF

j_gene: TRBJ1-1
d_gene: .
abundance: once
v_gene: TRBV5-4
CDR3nt: TGTGCCAGCAGCTTCGGTGTCTCCAACACTGAAGCTTTCTTT
CDR3aa: CASSFGVSNTEAFF

j_gene: TRBJ1-4
d_gene: .
abundance: .
v_gene: TRBV29-1
CDR3nt: TGCAGCGTTGTGGGGCAGAGAAATGAAAAACTGTTTTTT
CDR3aa: CSVVGQRNEKLFF

j_gene: TRBJ1-2
d_gene: TRBD1
abundance: .
v_gene: TRBV5-4
CDR3nt: TGTGCCAGCAGCTTGGCAGGGGACAGGGGAAACTATGGCTACACCTTC
CDR3aa: CASSLAGDRGNYGYTF

j_gene: TRBJ1-1
d_gene: .
abundance: .
v_gene: TRBV7-2
CDR3nt: TGTGCCAGCAGCTTAGTTGGACAACCAAACACTGAAGCTTTCTTT
CDR3aa: CASSLVGQPNTEAFF

j_gene: TRBJ2-1
d_gene: TRBD1
abundance: .
v_gene: TRBV18
CDR3nt: TGTGCCAGCTCACCCAGGGACAGGTCCGTTGCCTACAATGAGCAGTTCTTC
CDR3aa: CASSPRDRSVAYNEQFF

j_gene: TRBJ1-6
d_gene: TRBD1
abundance: once
v_gene: TRBV11-2
CDR3nt: TGTGCCAGCAGCTCGGGGACAGTAAGATATAATTCACCCCTCCACTTT
CDR3aa: CASSSGTVRYNSPLHF

j_gene: TRBJ2-3
d_gene: .
abundance: .
v_gene: TRBV18
CDR3nt: TGTGCCAGCTCACCAGTCACAGGGGATACGCAGTATTTT
CDR3aa: CASSPVTGDTQYF

j_gene: TRBJ1-2
d_gene: TRBD1
abundance: .
v_gene: TRBV11-2
CDR3nt: TGTGCCAGCACCCGGACAGGGGGGGCTAACTATGGCTACACCTTC
CDR3aa: CASTRTGGANYGYTF

j_gene: TRBJ2-2
d_gene: .
abundance: few
v_gene: TRBV14
CDR3nt: TGTGCCAGCAGCCAAGTGGGGTACACCGGGGAGCTGTTTTTT
CDR3aa: CASSQVGYTGELFF

j_gene: TRBJ1-6
d_gene: .
abundance: once
v_gene: TRBV5-1
CDR3nt: TGCGCCAGCAGCTTGGATGTTGGTGATTCACCCCTCCACTTT
CDR3aa: CASSLDVGDSPLHF

j_gene: TRBJ1-1
d_gene: TRBD1
abundance: .
v_gene: TRBV5-6
CDR3nt: TGTGCCAGCAGCTTCAGGGGGACTGAAGCTTTCTTT
CDR3aa: CASSFRGTEAFF

j_gene: TRBJ1-1
d_gene: TRBD1
abundance: .
v_gene: TRBV6-1
CDR3nt: TGTGCCAGCAGCGTTCCAGGGGGCACTGAAGCTTTCTTT
CDR3aa: CASSVPGGTEAFF

j_gene: TRBJ2-2
d_gene: .
abundance: .
v_gene: TRBV5-1
CDR3nt: TGCGCCAGCAGTATTGGTACCGCCGCCGGGACATCGAACACCGGGGAGCTGTTTTTT
CDR3aa: CASSIGTAAGTSNTGELFF

j_gene: TRBJ2-1
d_gene: TRBD1
abundance: few
v_gene: TRBV4-1
CDR3nt: TGCGCCAGCAGCCAAGAAGGGGGCCGCAGGGAGCAGTTCTTC
CDR3aa: CASSQEGGRREQFF

j_gene: TRBJ2-7
d_gene: .
abundance: .
v_gene: TRBV6-5
CDR3nt: TGTGCCAGCAGTTACCGCCCGTTTGACGACGAGCAGTACTTC
CDR3aa: CASSYRPFDDEQYF

j_gene: TRBJ2-5
d_gene: TRBD1
abundance: medium-sized
v_gene: TRBV7-9
CDR3nt: TGTGCCAGCAGCCCCAGGGGGCCCGAGACCCAGTACTTC
CDR3aa: CASSPRGPETQYF

j_gene: TRBJ2-4
d_gene: .
abundance: .
v_gene: TRBV11-2
CDR3nt: TGTGCCAGCAGCTACGGTGCAGGACTGGTAAACATTCAGTACTTC
CDR3aa: CASSYGAGLVNIQYF

j_gene: TRBJ1-6
d_gene: TRBD1
abundance: .
v_gene: TRBV6-5
CDR3nt: TGTGCCAGCAGTTCCGGGACAGGGGTATGGAATTCACCCCTCCACTTT
CDR3aa: CASSSGTGVWNSPLHF

j_gene: TRBJ1-1
d_gene: .
abundance: .
v_gene: TRBV7-9
CDR3nt: TGTGGGGGTCCTGAAGCTTTCTTT
CDR3aa: CGGPEAFF

j_gene: TRBJ2-3
d_gene: .
abundance: once
v_gene: TRBV7-2
CDR3nt: TGTGCCAGCAGCTTTCGGGCAACGGGCGGGGCGTACACAGATACGCAGTATTTT
CDR3aa: CASSFRATGGAYTDTQYF

j_gene: TRBJ1-2
d_gene: TRBD1
abundance: .
v_gene: TRBV4-2
CDR3nt: TGTGCCAGCAGCCAAGATGCGGGCGGCAGGGGGGACTATGGCTACACCTTC
CDR3aa: CASSQDAGGRGDYGYTF